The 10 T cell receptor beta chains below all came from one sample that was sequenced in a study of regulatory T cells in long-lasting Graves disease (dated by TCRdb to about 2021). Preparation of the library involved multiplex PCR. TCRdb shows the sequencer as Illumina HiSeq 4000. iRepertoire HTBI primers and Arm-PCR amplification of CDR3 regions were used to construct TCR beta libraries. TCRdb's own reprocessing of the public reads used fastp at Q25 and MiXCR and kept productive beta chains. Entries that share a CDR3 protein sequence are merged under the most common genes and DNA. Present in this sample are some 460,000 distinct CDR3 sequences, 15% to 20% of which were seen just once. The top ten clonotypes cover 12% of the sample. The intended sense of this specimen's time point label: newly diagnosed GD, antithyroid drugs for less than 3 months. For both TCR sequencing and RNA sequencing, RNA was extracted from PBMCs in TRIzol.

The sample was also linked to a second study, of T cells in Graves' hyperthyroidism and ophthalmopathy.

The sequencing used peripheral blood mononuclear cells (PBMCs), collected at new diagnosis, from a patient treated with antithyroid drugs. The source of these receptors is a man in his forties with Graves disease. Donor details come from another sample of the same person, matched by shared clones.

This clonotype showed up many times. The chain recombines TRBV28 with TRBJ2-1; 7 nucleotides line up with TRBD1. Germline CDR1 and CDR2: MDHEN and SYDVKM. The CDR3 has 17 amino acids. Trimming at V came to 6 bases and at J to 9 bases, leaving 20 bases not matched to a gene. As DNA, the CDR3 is TGTGCCAGCAGCCCGCAGCAGACAGGGTTGGTATACGGTGAGCAGTTCTTC. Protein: CASSPQQTGLVYGEQFF.

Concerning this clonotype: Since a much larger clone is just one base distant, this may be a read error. In DNA, the CDR3 is TGTGCCAGCAGCCCTACAGGGGGCTTCACTGGAGCTTTCTTT. It codes for CASSPTGGFTGAFF. The chain joins TRBV7-3 to TRBJ1-1, with TRBD1 matching 9 bases. From germline, CDR1 is SGHTA and CDR2 FQGTGA. The CDR3 loop spans 14 amino acids.

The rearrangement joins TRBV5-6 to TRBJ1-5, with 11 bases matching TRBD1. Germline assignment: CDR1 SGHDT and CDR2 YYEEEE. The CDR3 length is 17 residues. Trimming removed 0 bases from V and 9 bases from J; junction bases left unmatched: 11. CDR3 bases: TGTGCCAGCAGCTTGGGAGGACAGGGGGCCAGAGCGGGGCCCCAGCATTTT. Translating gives CASSLGGQGARAGPQHF.

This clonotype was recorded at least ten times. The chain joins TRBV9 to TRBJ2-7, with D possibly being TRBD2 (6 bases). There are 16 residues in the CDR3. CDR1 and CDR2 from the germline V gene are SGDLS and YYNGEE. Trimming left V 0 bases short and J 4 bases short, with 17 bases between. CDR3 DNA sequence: TGTGCCAGCAGCGTAGGCGCAGCCCGAGCGGGTTACGAGCAGTACTTC. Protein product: CASSVGAARAGYEQYF. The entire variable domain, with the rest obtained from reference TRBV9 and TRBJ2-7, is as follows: DSGVTQTPKHLITATGQRVTLRCSPRSGDLSVYWYQQSLDQGLQFLIQYYNGEERAKGNILERFSAQQFPDLHSELNLSSLELGDSALYFCASSVGAARAGYEQYFGPGTRLTVT.

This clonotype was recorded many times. The chain's CDR3 is CASSPPPRVGNEQFF. The CDR3 nucleotides read TGTGCCAGCAGCCCTCCACCAAGGGTAGGCAATGAGCAGTTCTTC. The gene calls are TRBV7-9 and TRBJ2-1; no reliable D call. The CDR3 has 15 residues. Trimming removed 5 bases from V and 6 bases from J, with 17 bases in between. Germline lookup yields CDR1 SEHNR and CDR2 FQNEAQ (reference sequence).

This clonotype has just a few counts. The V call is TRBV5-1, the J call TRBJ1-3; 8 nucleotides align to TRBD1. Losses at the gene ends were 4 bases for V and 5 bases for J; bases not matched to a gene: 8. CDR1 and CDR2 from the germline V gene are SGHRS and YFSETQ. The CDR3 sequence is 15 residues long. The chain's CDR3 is CASSASGTGRNTIYF. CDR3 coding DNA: TGCGCCAGCAGCGCCTCCGGGACAGGTCGAAACACCATATATTTT.

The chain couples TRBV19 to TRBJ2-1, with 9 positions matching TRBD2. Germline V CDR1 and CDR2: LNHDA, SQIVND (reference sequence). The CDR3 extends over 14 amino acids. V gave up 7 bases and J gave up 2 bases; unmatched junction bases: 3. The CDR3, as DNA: TGTGCCAGTAAGCGGGAGGCCCCCTACAATGAGCAGTTCTTC. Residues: CASKREAPYNEQFF.

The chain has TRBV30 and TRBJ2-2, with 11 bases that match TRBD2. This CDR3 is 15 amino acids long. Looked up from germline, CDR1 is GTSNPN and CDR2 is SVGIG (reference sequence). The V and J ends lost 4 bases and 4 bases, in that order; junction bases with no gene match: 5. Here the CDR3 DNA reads TGTGCCTGGACCTCCGGGACTAGCGGCACCGGGGAGCTGTTTTTT. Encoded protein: CAWTSGTSGTGELFF.

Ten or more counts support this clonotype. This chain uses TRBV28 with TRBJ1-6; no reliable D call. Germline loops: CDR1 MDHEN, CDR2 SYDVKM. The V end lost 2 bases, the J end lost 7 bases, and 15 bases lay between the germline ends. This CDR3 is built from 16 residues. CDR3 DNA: TGTGCCAGCAGTTTAGAGGAGGGCCGGATCAATTCACCCCTCCACTTT. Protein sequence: CASSLEEGRINSPLHF. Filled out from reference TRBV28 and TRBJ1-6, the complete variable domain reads DVKVTQSSRYLVKRTGEKVFLECVQDMDHENMFWYRQDPGLGLRLIYFSYDVKMKEKGDIPEGYSVSREKKERFSLILESASTNQTSMYLCASSLEEGRINSPLHFGNGTRLTVT.

The CDR3: CASSLEGKGTQYF. Here the CDR3 DNA reads TGTGCCAGCAGTTTAGAGGGCAAGGGGACCCAGTACTTC. The rearrangement uses TRBV12-3 or TRBV12-4 and TRBJ2-1; D uncertain. The J call may be faulty, since TRBJ2-5 better matches the DNA end. CDR3 length: 13 residues.